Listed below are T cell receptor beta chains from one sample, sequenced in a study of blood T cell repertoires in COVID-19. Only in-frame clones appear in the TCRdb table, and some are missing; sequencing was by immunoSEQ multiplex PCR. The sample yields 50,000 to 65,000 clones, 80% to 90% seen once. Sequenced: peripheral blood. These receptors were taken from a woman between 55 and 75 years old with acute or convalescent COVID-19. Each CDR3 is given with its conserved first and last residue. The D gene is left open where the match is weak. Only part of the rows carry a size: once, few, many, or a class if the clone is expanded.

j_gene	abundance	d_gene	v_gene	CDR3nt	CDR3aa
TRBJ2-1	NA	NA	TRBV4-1	TGCGCCAGCAGCCAAGAGAGCCAAGCCGGGACACGTCACAATGAGCAGTTCTTC	CASSQESQAGTRHNEQFF
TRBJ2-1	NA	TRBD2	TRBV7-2	TGTGCCAGCAGCCTCCAGGGACTAGCGGCCTACAATGAGCAGTTCTTC	CASSLQGLAAYNEQFF
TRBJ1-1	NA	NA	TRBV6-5	TGTGCCAGCAGTTACCGGGGTGCTGAAGCTTTCTTT	CASSYRGAEAFF
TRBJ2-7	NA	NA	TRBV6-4	TGTGCCAGCAGTGACGGGGGCGGTCGGAACGAGCAGTACTTC	CASSDGGGRNEQYF
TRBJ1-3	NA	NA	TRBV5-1	TGCGCCAGCAAGCCGAACTCTGGAAACACCATATATTTT	CASKPNSGNTIYF
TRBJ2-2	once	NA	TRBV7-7	TGTGCTAGCAGCAAAGAAGGGGGCGGGGAGCTGTTTTTT	CASSKEGGGELFF
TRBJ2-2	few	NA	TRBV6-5	TGTGCCAGCAGGAGGGTTACCACCGGGGAGCTGTTTTTT	CASRRVTTGELFF
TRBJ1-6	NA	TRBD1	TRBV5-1	TGCGCCAGCAGCTTGCGTACTTCCTCCGGGACAGCTAATTCACCCCTCCACTTT	CASSLRTSSGTANSPLHF
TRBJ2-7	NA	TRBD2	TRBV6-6	TGTGCCAGCAGTCAAACTAGCGGGCCGAACGAGCAGTACTTC	CASSQTSGPNEQYF
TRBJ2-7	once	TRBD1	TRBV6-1	TGTGCCAGCAGTGAAGAAGAGGGGGCCCACGAGCAGTACTTC	CASSEEEGAHEQYF
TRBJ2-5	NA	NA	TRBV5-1	TGCGCCAGCAGCTTGCAAGCGCAGGGGAGATTGGAGACCCAGTACTTC	CASSLQAQGRLETQYF
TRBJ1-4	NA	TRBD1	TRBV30	TGTGCCTGGAGGACAGGGAACCCTAATGAAAAACTGTTTTTT	CAWRTGNPNEKLFF
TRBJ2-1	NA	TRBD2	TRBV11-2	TGTGCCAGCAGCTTAGATCCCCGGGGGGGCATGAATGAGCAGTTCTTC	CASSLDPRGGMNEQFF
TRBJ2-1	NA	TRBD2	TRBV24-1	TGTGCCACCAGTGATTTAGAAAGAACGGGAGGGCCCGATGAGCAGTTCTTC	CATSDLERTGGPDEQFF
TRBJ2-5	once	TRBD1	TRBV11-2	TGTGCCAGCAGCTTAGGATACATCACAGGGGGTCAAGAGACCCAGTACTTC	CASSLGYITGGQETQYF
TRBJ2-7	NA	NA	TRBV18	TGTGCCAGCTCACCACCGGTTAGGGGGTCCGTCTACGAGCAGTACTTC	CASSPPVRGSVYEQYF
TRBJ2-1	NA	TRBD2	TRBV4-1	TGCGCCAGCAGCCCATCGAGCGGGGTGTACAATGAGCAGTTCTTC	CASSPSSGVYNEQFF
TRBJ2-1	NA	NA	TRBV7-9	TGTGCCAGCCCCATTGGCGGGGTGGTCCCTTCCTACAATGAGCAGTTCTTC	CASPIGGVVPSYNEQFF
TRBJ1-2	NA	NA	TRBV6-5	TGTGCCAGCAGTCCTGGGACAAATGCTAACTATGGCTACACCTTC	CASSPGTNANYGYTF
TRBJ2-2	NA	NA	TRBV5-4	TGTGCCAGCAGCCCTACCCTGTCCGGGGAGCTGTTTTTT	CASSPTLSGELFF
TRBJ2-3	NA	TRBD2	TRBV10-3	TGTGCCATCAGTGAGGTGGTAGCGGGAGGGGGCACAGATACGCAGTATTTT	CAISEVVAGGGTDTQYF
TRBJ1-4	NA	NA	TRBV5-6	TGTGCCAGCAGCTTTGGGGGAGGGACAAAGAGGGAAAAACTGTTTTTT	CASSFGGGTKREKLFF
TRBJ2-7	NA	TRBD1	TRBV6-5	TGTGCCAGCAGTTATGGGCAGGGGGCCTACGAGCAGTACTTC	CASSYGQGAYEQYF
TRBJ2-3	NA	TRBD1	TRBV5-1	TGCGCCAGCAGCCTCGGACAGGGTGGAGATACGCAGTATTTT	CASSLGQGGDTQYF
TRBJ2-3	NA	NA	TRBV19	TGTGCCAGTAGTATGGGTCAGACTCGCACAGATACGCAGTATTTT	CASSMGQTRTDTQYF
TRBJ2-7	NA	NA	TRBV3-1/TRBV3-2	TGTGCCAGCAGCCCCAGACTGCTTCCCCCCTACGAGCAGTACTTC	CASSPRLLPPYEQYF
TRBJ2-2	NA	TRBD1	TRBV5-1	TGCGCCAGCATACCGGGACAGGGGTACACCGGGGAGCTGTTTTTT	CASIPGQGYTGELFF
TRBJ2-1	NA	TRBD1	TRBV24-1	TGTGCCACCAGTGATTTAAGGGGGGACAGGGCTGAGCAGTTCTTC	CATSDLRGDRAEQFF
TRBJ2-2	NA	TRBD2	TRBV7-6	TGTGCCAGCAGCTCAACTAGCGGGGGCCTTGTCCGGGAGCTGTTTTTT	CASSSTSGGLVRELFF